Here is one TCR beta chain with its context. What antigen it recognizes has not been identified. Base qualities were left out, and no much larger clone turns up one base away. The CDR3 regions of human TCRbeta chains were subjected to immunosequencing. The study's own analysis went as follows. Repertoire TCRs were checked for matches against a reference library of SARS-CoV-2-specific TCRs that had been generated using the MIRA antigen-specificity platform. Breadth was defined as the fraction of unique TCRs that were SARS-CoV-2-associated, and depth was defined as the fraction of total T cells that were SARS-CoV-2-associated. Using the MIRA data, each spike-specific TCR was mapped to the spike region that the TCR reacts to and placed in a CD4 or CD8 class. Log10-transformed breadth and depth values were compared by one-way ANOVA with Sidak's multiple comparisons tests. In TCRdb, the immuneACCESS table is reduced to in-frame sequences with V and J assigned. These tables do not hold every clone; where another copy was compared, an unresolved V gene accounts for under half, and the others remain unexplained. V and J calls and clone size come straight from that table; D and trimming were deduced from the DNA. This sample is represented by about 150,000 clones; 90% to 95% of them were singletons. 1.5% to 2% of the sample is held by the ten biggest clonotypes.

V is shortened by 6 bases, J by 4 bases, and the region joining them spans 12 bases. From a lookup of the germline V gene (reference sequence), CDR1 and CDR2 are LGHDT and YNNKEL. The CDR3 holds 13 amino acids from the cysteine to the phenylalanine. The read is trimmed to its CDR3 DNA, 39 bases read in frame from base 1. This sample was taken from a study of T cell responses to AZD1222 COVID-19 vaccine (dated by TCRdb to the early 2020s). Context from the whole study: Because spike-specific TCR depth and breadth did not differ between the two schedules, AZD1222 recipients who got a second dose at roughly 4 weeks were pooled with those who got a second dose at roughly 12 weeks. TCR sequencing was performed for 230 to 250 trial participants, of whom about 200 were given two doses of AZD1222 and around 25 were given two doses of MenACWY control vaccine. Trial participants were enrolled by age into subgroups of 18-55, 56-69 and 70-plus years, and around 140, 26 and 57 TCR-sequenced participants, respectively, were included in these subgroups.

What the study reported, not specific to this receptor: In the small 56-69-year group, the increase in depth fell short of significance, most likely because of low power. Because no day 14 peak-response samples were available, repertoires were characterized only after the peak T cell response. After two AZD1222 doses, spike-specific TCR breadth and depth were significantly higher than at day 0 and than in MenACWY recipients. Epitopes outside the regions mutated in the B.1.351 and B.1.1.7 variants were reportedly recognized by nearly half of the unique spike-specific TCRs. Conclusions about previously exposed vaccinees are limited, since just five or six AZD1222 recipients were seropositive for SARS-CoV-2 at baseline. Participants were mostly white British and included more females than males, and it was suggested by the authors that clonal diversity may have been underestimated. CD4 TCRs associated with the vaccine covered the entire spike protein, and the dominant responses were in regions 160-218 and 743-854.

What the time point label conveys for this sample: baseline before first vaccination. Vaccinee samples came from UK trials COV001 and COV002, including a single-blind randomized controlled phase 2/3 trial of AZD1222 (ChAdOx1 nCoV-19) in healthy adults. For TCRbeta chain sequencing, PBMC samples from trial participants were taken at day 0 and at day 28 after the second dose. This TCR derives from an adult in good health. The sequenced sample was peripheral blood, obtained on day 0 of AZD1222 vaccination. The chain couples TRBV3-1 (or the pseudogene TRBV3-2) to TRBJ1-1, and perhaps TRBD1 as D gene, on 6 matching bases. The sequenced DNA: TGTGCCAGCAGACGGATACAGGGCACTGAAGCTTTCTTT. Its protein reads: CASRRIQGTEAFF.